This TCR beta chain was profiled in a study of T cell responses to AZD1222 COVID-19 vaccine. The CDR3 extends over 18 amino acids. Germline-derived CDR1 and CDR2 are MNHEY and SMNVEV (reference sequence). The ends were cut back, 5 bases at V and 5 bases at J, with 26 bases in the middle. The assay was immunoSEQ multiplex PCR, and TCRdb's table has in-frame clones only and misses some. The table shows 72,000 or so clones, with around 85% occurring only once. Broader study findings: Baseline antibody screening turned up just a handful of seropositive AZD1222 recipients. A mostly white British donor set with more females was recruited, and clonal diversity was possibly underestimated. Dominant at 160-218 and 743-854, vaccine-associated CD4 TCRs also spanned spike.

As concerns this clone: Its cognate antigen is unknown.

The sequence was obtained from an adult in good health. The sequencing here drew on peripheral blood, taken on day 0 of AZD1222 vaccination. The chain joins TRBV27 to TRBJ2-3; the D gene is possibly TRBD2 (6 bases). For the CDR3, the DNA is TGTGCCAGCAGTGATGTTTGTTTGTTCAAAGCGGGCGGAGATACGCAGTATTTT. The encoded protein is CASSDVCLFKAGGDTQYF.